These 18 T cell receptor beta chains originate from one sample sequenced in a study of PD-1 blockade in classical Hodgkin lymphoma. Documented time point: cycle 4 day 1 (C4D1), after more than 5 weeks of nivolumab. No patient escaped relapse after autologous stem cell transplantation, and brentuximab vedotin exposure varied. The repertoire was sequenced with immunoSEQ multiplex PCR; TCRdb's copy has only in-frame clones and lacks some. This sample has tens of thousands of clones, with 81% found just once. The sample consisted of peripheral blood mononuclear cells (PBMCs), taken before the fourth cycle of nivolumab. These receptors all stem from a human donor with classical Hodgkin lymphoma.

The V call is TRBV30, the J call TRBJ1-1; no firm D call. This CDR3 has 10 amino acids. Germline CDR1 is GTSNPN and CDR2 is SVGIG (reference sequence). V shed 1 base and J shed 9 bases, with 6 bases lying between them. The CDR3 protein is CAWSGTKAFF. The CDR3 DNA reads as TGTGCCTGGAGTGGCACGAAAGCTTTCTTT.

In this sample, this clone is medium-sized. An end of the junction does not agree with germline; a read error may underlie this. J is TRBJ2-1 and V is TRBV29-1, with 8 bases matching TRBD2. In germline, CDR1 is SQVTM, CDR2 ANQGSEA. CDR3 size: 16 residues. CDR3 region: CSVEDPGTSSYNEQFF. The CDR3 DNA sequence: TGCAGCGTAGAAGACCCCGGGACTAGCTCCTACAATGAGCAGTTCTTC.

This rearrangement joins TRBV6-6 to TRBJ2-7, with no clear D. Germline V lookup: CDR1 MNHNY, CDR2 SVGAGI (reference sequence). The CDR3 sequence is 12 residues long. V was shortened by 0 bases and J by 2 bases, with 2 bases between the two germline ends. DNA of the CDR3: TGTGCCAGCAGTTACTCCGCCTACGAGCAGTACTTC. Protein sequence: CASSYSAYEQYF.

CDR3 sequence reads: CASSRAGALNTQYF. The CDR3 DNA follows: TGTGCCAGCAGCCGAGCGGGGGCCTTGAATACGCAGTATTTT. V gene TRBV11-3 combines with J gene TRBJ2-3; 8 positions match TRBD2. Germline trimming cut 5 bases from V and 7 bases from J; bases unmatched to any gene: 8. Germline CDR1 is SGHNT and CDR2 is YENEEA. The CDR3 is 14 amino acids. The variable domain in full, completed from reference TRBV11-3 and TRBJ2-3, reads EAGVVQSPRYKIIEKKQPVAFWCNPISGHNTLYWYLQNLGQGPELLIRYENEEAVDDSQLPKDRFSAERLKGVDSTLKIQPAELGDSAVYLCASSRAGALNTQYFGPGTRLTVL.

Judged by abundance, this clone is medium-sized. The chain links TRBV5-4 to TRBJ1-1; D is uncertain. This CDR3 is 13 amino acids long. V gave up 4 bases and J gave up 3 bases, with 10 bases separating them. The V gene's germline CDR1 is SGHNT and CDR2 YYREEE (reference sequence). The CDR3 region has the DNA TGTGCCAGCAGCCCACGGGTTGACACTGAAGCTTTCTTT. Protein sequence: CASSPRVDTEAFF. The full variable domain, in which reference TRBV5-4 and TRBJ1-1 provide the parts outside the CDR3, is ETGVTQSPTHLIKTRGQQVTLRCSSQSGHNTVSWYQQALGQGPQFIFQYYREEENGRGNFPPRFSGLQFPNYSSELNVNALELDDSALYLCASSPRVDTEAFFGQGTRLTVV.

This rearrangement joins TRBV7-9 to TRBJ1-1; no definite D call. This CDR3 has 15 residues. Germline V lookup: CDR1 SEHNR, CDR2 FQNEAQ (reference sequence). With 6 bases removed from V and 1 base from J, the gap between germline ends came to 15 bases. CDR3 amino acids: CASSAVRGKNTEAFF. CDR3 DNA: TGTGCCAGCAGTGCCGTCCGGGGAAAGAACACTGAAGCTTTCTTT.

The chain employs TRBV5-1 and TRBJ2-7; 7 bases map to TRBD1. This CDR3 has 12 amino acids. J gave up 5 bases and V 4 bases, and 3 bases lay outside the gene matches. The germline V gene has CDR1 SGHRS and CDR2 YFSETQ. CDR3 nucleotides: TGCGCCAGCAGCCTCCAGGGGGACGAGCAGTACTTC. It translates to CASSLQGDEQYF.

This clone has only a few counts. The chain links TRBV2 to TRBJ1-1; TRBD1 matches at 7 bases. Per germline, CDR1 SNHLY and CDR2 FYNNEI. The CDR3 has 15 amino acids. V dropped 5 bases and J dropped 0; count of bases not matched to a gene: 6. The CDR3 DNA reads TGTGCCAGCAGTCCCCCGGGACAGATGAACACTGAAGCTTTCTTT. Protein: CASSPPGQMNTEAFF.

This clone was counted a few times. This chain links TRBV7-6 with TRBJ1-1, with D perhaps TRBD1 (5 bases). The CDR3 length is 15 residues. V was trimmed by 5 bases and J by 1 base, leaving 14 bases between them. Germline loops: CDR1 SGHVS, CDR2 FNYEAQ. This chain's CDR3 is CASSPTLRGNTEAFF. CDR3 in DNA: TGTGCCAGCAGCCCAACCCTGAGGGGGAACACTGAAGCTTTCTTT.

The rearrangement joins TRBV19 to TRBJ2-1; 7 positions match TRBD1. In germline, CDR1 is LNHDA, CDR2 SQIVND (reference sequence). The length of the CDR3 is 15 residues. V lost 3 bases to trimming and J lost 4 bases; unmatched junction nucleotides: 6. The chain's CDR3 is CASSIAQGVYNEQFF. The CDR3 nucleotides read TGTGCCAGTAGTATTGCTCAGGGGGTATACAATGAGCAGTTCTTC.

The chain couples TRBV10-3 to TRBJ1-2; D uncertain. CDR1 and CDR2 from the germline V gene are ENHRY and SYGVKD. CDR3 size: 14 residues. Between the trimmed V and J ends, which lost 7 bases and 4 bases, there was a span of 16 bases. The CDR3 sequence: CAITLGSLPYGYTF. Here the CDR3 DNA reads TGTGCCATCACCCTCGGGTCCTTGCCCTATGGCTACACCTTC.

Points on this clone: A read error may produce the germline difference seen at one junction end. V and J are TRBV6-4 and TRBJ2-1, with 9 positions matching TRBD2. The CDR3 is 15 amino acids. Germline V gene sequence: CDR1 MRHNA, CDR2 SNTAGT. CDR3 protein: CASSDSGTSYDEQFF. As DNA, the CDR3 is TGTGCCAGCAGTGACTCAGGGACTAGCTACGATGAGCAGTTCTTC.

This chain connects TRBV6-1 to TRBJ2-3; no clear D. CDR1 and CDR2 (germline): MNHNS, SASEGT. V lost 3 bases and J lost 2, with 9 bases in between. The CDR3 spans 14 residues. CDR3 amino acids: CASSDGSPTDTQYF. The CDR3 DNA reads TGTGCCAGCAGTGACGGGTCTCCCACAGATACGCAGTATTTT.

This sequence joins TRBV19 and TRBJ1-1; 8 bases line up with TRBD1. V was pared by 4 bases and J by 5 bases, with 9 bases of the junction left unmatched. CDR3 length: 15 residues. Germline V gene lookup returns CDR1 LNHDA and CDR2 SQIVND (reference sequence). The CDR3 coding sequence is TGTGCCAGTAGTACAGGACAGGGAGGACGGACTGAAGCTTTCTTT. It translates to CASSTGQGGRTEAFF.

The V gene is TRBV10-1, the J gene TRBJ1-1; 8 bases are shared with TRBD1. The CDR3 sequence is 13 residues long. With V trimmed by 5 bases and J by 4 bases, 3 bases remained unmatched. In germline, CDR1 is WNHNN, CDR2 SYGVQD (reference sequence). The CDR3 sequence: CASSPQGGTEAFF. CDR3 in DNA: TGCGCCAGCAGTCCACAGGGGGGCACTGAAGCTTTCTTT.

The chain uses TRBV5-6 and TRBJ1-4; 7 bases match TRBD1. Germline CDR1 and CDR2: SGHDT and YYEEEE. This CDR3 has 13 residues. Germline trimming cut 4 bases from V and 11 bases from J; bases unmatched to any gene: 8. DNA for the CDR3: TGTGCCAGCAGCATGGACAGGTCAGGGAAACTGTTTTTT. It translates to CASSMDRSGKLFF.

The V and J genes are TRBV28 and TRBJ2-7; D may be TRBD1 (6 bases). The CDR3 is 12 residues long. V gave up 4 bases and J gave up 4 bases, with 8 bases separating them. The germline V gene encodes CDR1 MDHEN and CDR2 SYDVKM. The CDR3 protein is CASSYRVYEQYF. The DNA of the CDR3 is TGTGCCAGCAGTTACAGGGTTTACGAGCAGTACTTC.

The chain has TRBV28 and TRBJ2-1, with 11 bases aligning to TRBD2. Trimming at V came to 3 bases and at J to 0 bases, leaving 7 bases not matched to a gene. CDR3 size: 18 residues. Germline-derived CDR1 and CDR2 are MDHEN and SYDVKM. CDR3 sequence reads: CASSFNSGRVSSYNEQFF. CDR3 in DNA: TGTGCCAGCAGTTTTAATAGCGGGAGGGTTAGCTCCTACAATGAGCAGTTCTTC.